The 18 T cell receptor beta chains listed next were all sequenced from one sample in a study of T cell changes during pregnancy in multiple sclerosis. Sequencing was performed with immunoSEQ multiplex PCR; in TCRdb, only in-frame clones are kept and a portion is missing. The table includes approximately 99,000 clones, about nine tenths detected once. Sequences were derived from peripheral blood, sampled in the second trimester of pregnancy. The receptor source for this set is a female donor in good health, enrolled as a control in a pregnancy study.

The gene calls are TRBV28 and TRBJ2-1; TRBD1 might be the D (6 bases). Germline V gives CDR1 MDHEN, CDR2 SYDVKM. Trimming stripped 5 bases from V and 6 bases from J, with 14 bases between. This CDR3 spans 14 amino acids. Here the CDR3 DNA reads TGTGCCAGCAGTCCACAACAGGGTATCAATGAGCAGTTCTTC. Encoded protein: CASSPQQGINEQFF.

The rearrangement links TRBV5-1 to TRBJ2-1; 11 bases line up with TRBD1. The V segment lost 4 bases and the J segment 6 bases; nucleotides outside the gene matches: 9. Germline V gene data show CDR1 as SGHRS and CDR2 as YFSETQ. The CDR3 is made up of 16 amino acids. CDR3 region: CASSLDGQGALNEQFF. The CDR3 nucleotides read TGCGCCAGCAGCCTAGATGGACAGGGGGCCCTCAATGAGCAGTTCTTC.

The V and J genes are TRBV5-6 and TRBJ1-1; 7 nucleotides agree with TRBD1. Germline V CDR1 and CDR2: SGHDT, YYEEEE. This CDR3 has 14 amino acids. The trim removed 2 bases at V and 11 bases at J, leaving 12 bases unmatched. The CDR3 reads CASSFTTGEFAAFF. CDR3 bases: TGTGCCAGCAGCTTCACAACAGGGGAGTTTGCGGCTTTCTTT.

This clone was recorded only once. The CDR3 DNA sequence: TGTGCCATCAGTGCCCGTAATGAGCAGTTCTTC. Its protein product is CAISARNEQFF. The V and J genes are TRBV10-3 and TRBJ2-1; D is undetermined. The V and J ends lost 4 bases and 7 bases respectively, with 5 bases between them. The germline gives CDR1 ENHRY, CDR2 SYGVKD. This CDR3 is 11 amino acids long.

The rearrangement joins TRBV30 to TRBJ2-7; 10 positions agree with TRBD1. Germline V gene data show CDR1 as GTSNPN and CDR2 as SVGIG (reference sequence). This CDR3 contains 14 residues. With 6 bases clipped from V and 0 bases from J, the junction kept 5 bases outside the gene matches. The CDR3 here is CACPDRGNSYEQYF. As DNA, the CDR3 is TGTGCCTGCCCGGACAGGGGGAACTCCTACGAGCAGTACTTC.

J is TRBJ2-5 and V is TRBV28; D possibly corresponds to TRBD1 (6 bases). V gave up 5 bases and J gave up 4 bases, with 17 bases separating them. CDR1 is MDHEN, CDR2 SYDVKM, per germline. The CDR3 extends over 15 amino acids. CDR3 loop: CASSPAQNRVETQYF. The CDR3 region has the DNA TGTGCCAGCAGTCCCGCCCAGAACAGGGTAGAGACCCAGTACTTC.

V and J are TRBV30 and TRBJ1-2, with D uncertain. The length of the CDR3 is 13 residues. CDR1 GTSNPN and CDR2 SVGIG come from the germline V gene (reference sequence). Trimming cost V 2 bases and J 5 bases, with 12 bases left between them. This CDR3 reads CAWSLDSQYGYTF. DNA of the CDR3: TGTGCCTGGAGTCTAGACTCCCAGTATGGCTACACCTTC.

The chain employs TRBV28 and TRBJ1-2; maybe TRBD1 (6 bases). CDR3 length equals 16 residues. Trimming cost V 7 bases and J 4 bases, with 22 bases left between them. The V gene's germline CDR1 is MDHEN and CDR2 SYDVKM. CDR3 DNA sequence: TGTGCCAGCACCCAAGGGCGGGGGGGGCAGCTCTATGGCTACACCTTC. This codes for CASTQGRGGQLYGYTF.

This sequence joins TRBV7-9 and TRBJ2-1; tentative D call: TRBD2 (7 bases). Germline V gene data show CDR1 as SEHNR and CDR2 as FQNEAQ (reference sequence). This CDR3 contains 15 residues. With 5 bases removed from V and 8 bases from J, the gap between germline ends came to 19 bases. The CDR3 loop reads CASSEGGGKRHEQFF. The CDR3 DNA is TGTGCCAGCAGCGAAGGGGGGGGTAAGCGCCATGAGCAGTTCTTC.

The chain joins TRBV19 to TRBJ2-7, with 7 bases identical to TRBD2. The CDR3 spans 14 residues. Per the germline V gene, CDR1 is LNHDA and CDR2 is SQIVND (reference sequence). J lost 4 bases, V lost 10 bases, and 13 bases had no gene match. Here the CDR3 DNA reads TGTGCCACCTCTTTGCGGGAGAGAGGTTACGAGCAGTACTTC. As protein: CATSLRERGYEQYF.

This chain connects TRBV7-2 to TRBJ2-6; the match to TRBD1 covers 10 bases. This CDR3 is 18 amino acids long. Germline assignment: CDR1 SGHTA and CDR2 FQGNSA. Trimming cost V 2 bases and J 2 bases; bases outside gene matches: 6. The CDR3 is CASSLTGTGEAGANVLTF. In nucleotides, the CDR3 is TGTGCCAGCAGCTTAACCGGGACAGGGGAAGCTGGGGCCAACGTCCTGACTTTC.

This sequence joins TRBV4-2 and TRBJ2-3; TRBD1 might be the D (5 bases). Germline V lookup: CDR1 LGHNA, CDR2 YNFKEQ. This CDR3 is built from 17 residues. Trimming left V 4 bases short and J 2 bases short, with 19 bases between. Here the CDR3 reads CASSRTSDPGNTDTQYF. Here the CDR3 DNA reads TGTGCCAGCAGCCGCACCTCGGACCCAGGGAACACAGATACGCAGTATTTT.

V gene TRBV6-6 combines with J gene TRBJ2-2; 12 bases line up with TRBD1. The CDR3 has 15 amino acids. J lost 4 bases, V lost 5 bases, and 2 bases had no gene match. Per germline, CDR1 MNHNY and CDR2 SVGAGI (reference sequence). The CDR3 region is CASSRDRGLTGELFF. CDR3 nucleotide sequence: TGTGCCAGCAGTCGGGACAGGGGGCTCACCGGGGAGCTGTTTTTT.

The V and J genes are TRBV4-1 and TRBJ1-1; 8 bases are a match to TRBD1. Germline V gene lookup returns CDR1 MGHRA and CDR2 YSYEKL. The CDR3 length is 14 residues. J lost 0 bases, V lost 4 bases, and 1 base had no gene match. This CDR3 reads CASSRQGMNTEAFF. As DNA, the CDR3 is TGCGCCAGCAGCCGACAGGGGATGAACACTGAAGCTTTCTTT.

V is TRBV5-8 and J is TRBJ1-4; D remains ambiguous. The CDR3 is made up of 13 amino acids. With 7 bases removed from V and 8 bases from J, the gap between germline ends came to 15 bases. The germline gives CDR1 SGHTS, CDR2 YDEGEE. The CDR3 DNA is TGTGCCAGCCCGGGAATGGATCGGGAAAAACTGTTTTTT. It encodes CASPGMDREKLFF.

V usage is TRBV7-6 and J usage is TRBJ2-2; maybe TRBD2 (5 bases). The CDR3 is 13 residues long. Germline assignment: CDR1 SGHVS and CDR2 FNYEAQ. The V end lost 2 bases, the J end lost 4 bases, and 5 bases lay between the germline ends. In DNA, the CDR3 is TGTGCCAGCAGCTTAAGCGGCACCGGGGAGCTGTTTTTT. As protein: CASSLSGTGELFF.

CDR3 sequence (DNA): TGTGCCAGCAGCTTAACTAGCGGGGATCAAGAGACCCAGTACTTC. This codes for CASSLTSGDQETQYF. The chain has TRBV7-2 and TRBJ2-5; 10 nucleotides match TRBD2. CDR1 and CDR2 (germline): SGHTA, FQGNSA. This CDR3 comprises 15 residues. The ends lost 2 bases at V and 2 bases at J; junction bases unmatched: 2.

J is TRBJ1-4 and V is TRBV19; no definite D call. The ends were cut back, 5 bases at V and 8 bases at J, with 9 bases in the middle. The CDR3 is made up of 12 amino acids. From germline, CDR1 is LNHDA and CDR2 SQIVND (reference sequence). The CDR3 loop reads CASSEVAEKLFF. The CDR3 DNA follows: TGTGCCAGTAGTGAGGTGGCGGAAAAACTGTTTTTT.